The 21 T cell receptor beta chains in this list originate from one sample, sequenced in a study of sequential checkpoint blockade in melanoma. Treatment denoted: randomized to nivolumab then ipilimumab (arm A) or the reverse (arm B). TCRdb's copy holds only in-frame clones and misses some; the assay was immunoSEQ multiplex PCR. The repertoire includes about 13,000 clones, 70% to 80% of them detected once, and approximately 52% sits in the top ten. This material consisted of CD8+ T cells sorted from blood (inferred from file names), taken from a patient given nivolumab and ipilimumab in sequence. The receptors stem from a human patient with melanoma. Some clones in this sample may be carry-over from other donors' samples.

The chain couples TRBV20-1 to TRBJ1-1; 7 bases are a match to TRBD1. The CDR3 length is 11 residues. With V trimmed by 2 bases and J by 6 bases, 0 bases remained unmatched. Germline V CDR1 and CDR2: DFQATT, SNEGSKA (reference sequence). The CDR3 is CSARTGAEAFF. For the CDR3, the DNA is TGCAGTGCTAGAACAGGGGCTGAAGCTTTCTTT.

On this clone: One end of the junction varies from germline; a read error may be responsible. CDR3: CASSLEARGPYEQYF. The DNA of the CDR3 is TGTGCCAGCAGCCTAGAGGCTAGAGGCCCCTACGAGCAGTACTTC. This chain connects TRBV11-2 to TRBJ2-7; no clear D. Germline CDR1 and CDR2: SGHAT and FQNNGV. The CDR3 runs to 15 residues.

The gene calls are TRBV28 and TRBJ2-7; 12 bases agree with TRBD1. The CDR3 spans 16 residues. The V and J ends lost 5 bases and 5 bases, in that order; junction bases with no gene match: 10. Germline loops: CDR1 MDHEN, CDR2 SYDVKM. In DNA form, the CDR3 reads TGTGCCAGCAGTGGGGGATTGGGGACAGGGGGCCACGAGCAGTACTTC. Its translation: CASSGGLGTGGHEQYF. Together with reference TRBV28 and TRBJ2-7, the CDR3 gives the full variable domain: DVKVTQSSRYLVKRTGEKVFLECVQDMDHENMFWYRQDPGLGLRLIYFSYDVKMKEKGDIPEGYSVSREKKERFSLILESASTNQTSMYLCASSGGLGTGGHEQYFGPGTRLTVT.

This chain uses TRBV2 with TRBJ2-3, with D perhaps matching TRBD2 (6 bases). There are 15 residues in the CDR3. Between the trimmed V and J ends, which lost 7 bases and 8 bases, there was a span of 22 bases. CDR1 is SNHLY, CDR2 FYNNEI, per germline. CDR3 amino acids: CASTRRGPPRGTQYF. CDR3 nucleotide sequence: TGTGCCAGCACCCGGCGGGGACCTCCAAGGGGTACGCAGTATTTT.

The V and J genes are TRBV6-6 and TRBJ2-7; 10 bases fit TRBD1. This CDR3 comprises 14 residues. Looked up from germline, CDR1 is MNHNY and CDR2 is SVGAGI (reference sequence). V shed 5 bases and J 6 bases; nucleotides not matched to a gene: 7. The CDR3 region has the DNA TGTGCCAGCAGTCCGGGACAGGGGTTTATCGAGCAGTACTTC. It yields the protein CASSPGQGFIEQYF.

The chain combines TRBV10-3 with TRBJ1-1; 11 bases line up with TRBD1. V lost 4 bases, J lost 6 bases, and 13 bases stayed unmatched. Looked up from germline, CDR1 is ENHRY and CDR2 is SYGVKD. This CDR3 has 17 amino acids. The CDR3 spells CAISATDRGLSGAEAFF. The CDR3 DNA reads as TGTGCCATCAGTGCGACGGACAGGGGGCTTTCCGGGGCTGAAGCTTTCTTT.

The V and J genes are TRBV7-8 and TRBJ2-7; D possibly corresponds to TRBD1 (5 bases). V lost 4 bases to trimming and J lost 1 base, with 11 bases between them. Germline CDR1 reads SGHVS; CDR2 reads FQNEAQ. The CDR3 runs 14 residues. The CDR3 bases are TGTGCCAGCAGCTCGCAGGGAAGGTCCTACGAGCAGTACTTC. Translation: CASSSQGRSYEQYF.

The rearrangement uses TRBV6-5 and TRBJ2-6; possible D gene TRBD1, 5 bases. In germline, CDR1 is MNHEY, CDR2 SVGAGI. V gave up 4 bases and J gave up 0 bases, with 10 bases separating them. The CDR3 length is 16 residues. In nucleotides, the CDR3 is TGTGCCAGCAGTTTGCCTCAGGGCTCTGGGGCCAACGTCCTGACTTTC. This codes for CASSLPQGSGANVLTF.

V usage is TRBV25-1 and J usage is TRBJ1-2, with 9 bases lining up with TRBD1. Germline-derived CDR1 and CDR2 are MGHDK and SYGVNS. This CDR3 has 15 residues. V trimming: 9 bases; J trimming: 4 bases; junction bases outside the gene matches: 12. CDR3 nucleotides: TGTGCCAGTAGCCCACGGGGACAGGGCGGCTATGGCTACACCTTC. Its protein product is CASSPRGQGGYGYTF.

This clone has just a few counts. In nucleotides, the CDR3 is TGTGCCAGTAGTAAGTGGCTAGGCGATGGCTACACCTTC. Translated: CASSKWLGDGYTF. The V gene is TRBV19, the J gene TRBJ1-2; D gene ambiguous. This CDR3 contains 13 residues. V was pared by 4 bases and J by 6 bases, with 12 bases between. Germline V gene lookup returns CDR1 LNHDA and CDR2 SQIVND (reference sequence).

There are a few counts of this clone. The rearrangement links TRBV14 to TRBJ2-1; maybe TRBD2 (7 bases). This CDR3 spans 17 amino acids. Germline CDR1 SGHDN, CDR2 FVKESK. V gave up 5 bases and J gave up 2 bases, with 19 bases separating them. CDR3: CASSEGRRGGPYNEQFF. The CDR3 DNA reads as TGTGCCAGCAGCGAGGGACGGAGGGGGGGCCCCTACAATGAGCAGTTCTTC.

The rearrangement links TRBV7-9 to TRBJ2-4; the match to TRBD2 covers 13 bases. The V and J ends lost 5 bases and 0 bases, in that order; junction bases with no gene match: 10. Germline assignment: CDR1 SEHNR and CDR2 FQNEAQ (reference sequence). The CDR3 length is 19 residues. The CDR3 is CASSPPGGTSGVAKNIQYF. CDR3 DNA: TGTGCCAGCAGCCCGCCTGGGGGGACTAGCGGGGTAGCCAAAAACATTCAGTACTTC.

This clone was found a few times. The identical CDR3 is also encoded by other nucleotide sequences in the sample. The chain carries TRBV5-1 and TRBJ1-1; D gene uncertain. V dropped 5 bases and J dropped 0 bases, with 14 bases sitting between them. The CDR3 loop spans 15 amino acids. Germline V gene lookup returns CDR1 SGHRS and CDR2 YFSETQ. CDR3 loop: CASSEGRIMNTEAFF. CDR3 in DNA: TGCGCCAGCAGTGAAGGGAGGATCATGAACACTGAAGCTTTCTTT. Complete variable domain (other parts from reference TRBV5-1 and TRBJ1-1): KAGVTQTPRYLIKTRGQQVTLSCSPISGHRSVSWYQQTPGQGLQFLFEYFSETQRNKGNFPGRFSGRQFSNSRSEMNVSTLELGDSALYLCASSEGRIMNTEAFFGQGTRLTVV.

In this sample, this clone turned up once. The chain links TRBV6-4 to TRBJ2-3; no definite D call. The CDR3 is 14 residues long. Per germline, CDR1 MRHNA and CDR2 SNTAGT. Trimming shortened V by 0 bases and J by 6 bases, and 10 bases separated the two germline ends. The CDR3 region is CASSDSEARDTQYF. For the CDR3, the DNA is TGTGCCAGCAGTGACTCGGAAGCCAGGGATACGCAGTATTTT.

J is TRBJ2-7 and V is TRBV28; TRBD1 matches at 8 bases. V lost 7 bases and J lost 7; bases outside the gene matches: 9. The CDR3 consists of 13 residues. Looked up from germline, CDR1 is MDHEN and CDR2 is SYDVKM. The chain's CDR3 is CASTAQGAWEQYF. The DNA for the CDR3 is TGTGCCAGCACCGCCCAGGGGGCTTGGGAGCAGTACTTC.

The genes are TRBV7-2 and TRBJ2-1, with TRBD2 identical over 7 bases. The CDR3 totals 13 residues. Germline values: CDR1 SGHTA, CDR2 FQGNSA. V lost 4 bases and J lost 4; bases outside the gene matches: 1. CDR3 region: CASSYGRYNEQFF. The CDR3 nucleotides are TGTGCCAGCAGCTACGGGAGGTACAATGAGCAGTTCTTC.

The rearrangement uses TRBV7-9 and TRBJ1-1; D call uncertain. The CDR3 is 15 residues long. The V gene lost 5 bases and the J gene lost 2 bases, with 15 bases spanning the gap. Germline loops: CDR1 SEHNR, CDR2 FQNEAQ (reference sequence). The CDR3 DNA is TGTGCCAGCAGCCCGCCGTTCGACATTAACACTGAAGCTTTCTTT. Its protein product is CASSPPFDINTEAFF. Looking up the rest from reference TRBV7-9 and TRBJ1-1 gives the full variable domain: DTGVSQNPRHKITKRGQNVTFRCDPISEHNRLYWYRQTLGQGPEFLTYFQNEAQLEKSRLLSDRFSAERPKGSFSTLEIQRTEQGDSAMYLCASSPPFDINTEAFFGQGTRLTVV.

This chain uses TRBV15 with TRBJ1-5; D uncertain. The CDR3 loop spans 13 amino acids. Trimming pared 5 bases from V and 1 base from J, leaving 6 bases between. Germline CDR1 and CDR2: LNHNV and YYDKDF (reference sequence). The CDR3 bases are TGTGCCACCAGCGAGCGGAGCAATCAGCCCCAGCATTTT. Its translation is CATSERSNQPQHF.

The chain couples TRBV7-8 to TRBJ1-2; TRBD1 matches at 8 bases. Germline lookup yields CDR1 SGHVS and CDR2 FQNEAQ. The CDR3 sequence is 14 residues long. J lost 4 bases, V lost 6 bases, and 7 bases had no gene match. The CDR3 DNA reads as TGTGCCAGCAGTCCAGGGGGCGCCGGCTATGGCTACACCTTC. Translation: CASSPGGAGYGYTF.

The chain joins TRBV10-3 to TRBJ2-1; TRBD2 might be the D (6 bases). The CDR3 totals 15 residues. V was cut by 0 bases and J by 5 bases, with 11 bases left in between. Germline lookup yields CDR1 ENHRY and CDR2 SYGVKD. CDR3 sequence (DNA): TGTGCCATCAGTGAGTCACTCGGGGGTAACAATGAGCAGTTCTTC. Residues: CAISESLGGNNEQFF.

The chain is built from TRBV4-1 and TRBJ2-3, with TRBD1 matching over 8 bases. This CDR3 is 16 amino acids long. Germline values: CDR1 MGHRA, CDR2 YSYEKL. V lost 6 bases to trimming and J lost 0 bases; unmatched junction nucleotides: 8. The CDR3 bases are TGCGCCAGCAGGCAGACAGGGGCCCAGAGCACAGATACGCAGTATTTT. It is translated as CASRQTGAQSTDTQYF.